One T cell receptor beta chain is described in this entry. It has no known antigen specificity. No qualities accompany the bases; no much larger clone lies one base away. CDR1 and CDR2 are read off the germline V gene as MGHDK and SYGVNS. The CDR3 sequence holds 14 residues, the cysteine and phenylalanine included. The read is trimmed to its CDR3 DNA, 42 bases read in frame from base 1. The trim is 6 bases for V and 7 bases for J, with a gap of 16 bases between the germline ends. This sample is drawn from a study of CD8+CD57+ T cells in acquired aplastic anemia (dated by TCRdb to 2016 to 2018). Regarding the study in general: DNA extracted from sorted CD4+ and CD8+ cells had a mean of around 3 ug, with a range of about 0.18 to 27.4 ug. CD8+CD57+ expansion was defined as a frequency above the mean frequency observed in healthy subjects.

Flow cytometry had shown CD8+CD57+ cell expansion in the patients selected for sequencing. Every patient had severe acquired aplastic anemia, diagnosed using the International Study of Aplastic Anemia and Agranulocytosis and Camitta criteria. Patients had received no therapy at the time of blood sampling. TCR repertoires of sorted CD4+ and CD8+ blood T cells from severe aplastic anemia patients and healthy subjects were deep-sequenced in the study. Patients were enrolled under clinicaltrials.gov protocols 00001620, 01623167, 00001397, 00071045, 00081523 and 00961064 in the USA. Ficoll-Paque density gradient centrifugation was used to isolate peripheral blood mononuclear cells. Before DNA extraction, CD4+ and CD8+ T cells were sorted by FACS or by magnetic beads. What the study reported, not specific to this receptor: No significant difference in CD8+ Simpson's diversity was found between patients and healthy controls (P=0.060). Twenty-nine CD8+ CDR3 sequences were found in both patients and controls but appeared to be highly expressed in patients and within the immunodominant clones of the patients.

TCR beta VDJ combination and CDR3 sequence profiling used genomic DNA as the template. TCR repertoire sequencing was run on an Illumina HiSeq 2000. In the original analysis: Repertoire assessment relied on Simpson's diversity index, CDR3 size and DJ length profiles, and TRBV/TRBJ rearrangement plots. The immunodominant clone was defined as the most abundant DNA sequence in deep sequencing data. CDR3 amino acid sequences were checked for sharing between subjects and were compared against published repertoires and the VDJdb database. Using fastp at Q25 and MiXCR, TCRdb reprocessed the public reads and kept productive beta chains. Each CDR3 protein appears once, grouped with its most common genes and DNA. The V and J calls follow TCRdb's processing rather than the paper's. The sample table lists more than 200,000 distinct CDR3 sequences, under 55% of them with a count of one. Of the sample, just under 20% is held by the ten largest clones.

The TCR sequence derives from a human donor with aplastic anemia. Sequenced: sorted CD4+, CD8+, or CD8+CD57+ T cells (not recorded which) from PBMCs. The chain is assembled from TRBV25-1 and TRBJ2-1, with an unclear D gene assignment. CDR3 loop: CASSLARSRNEQFF. Read as DNA, the sequence is TGTGCCAGCAGCTTAGCTAGGTCCCGGAATGAGCAGTTCTTC. Beyond the CDR3, the reference TRBV25-1 and TRBJ2-1 genes provide the residues; the full variable domain reads: EADIYQTPRYLVIGTGKKITLECSQTMGHDKMYWYQQDPGMELHLIHYSYGVNSTEKGDLSSESTVSRIRTEHFPLTLESARPSHTSQYLCASSLARSRNEQFFGPGTRLTVL.